The sequence of this T cell receptor beta chain was determined in a study of T cells in Graves' hyperthyroidism and ophthalmopathy. Study-wide results and limits: Ophthalmopathy stood apart from stable hyperthyroidism in a 13 V-J model.

Subjects aged 18 to 65 presented with newly diagnosed hyperthyroidism of less than 2 months' duration. This CDR3 is 14 amino acids long. J was trimmed by 10 bases and V by 3 bases; bases with no gene match: 9. Germline CDR1 reads SNHLY; CDR2 reads FYNNEI. On this clonotype: Its antigen is as yet unknown.

Template material for amplifying TCR beta CDR3 regions consisted of RNA transcripts. HTBI primers were the set used in a first-round RT-PCR of the TCR CDR3. In TCRdb, the multiplex PCR reads were re-called with MiXCR into one record per CDR3 protein. The sample contains 92,000 or so distinct CDR3 sequences, around 50% of which appear only once. Specimen: blood. The rearrangement links TRBV2 to TRBJ1-2, with 9 bases fitting TRBD1. This sequence originates from a woman in her thirties or forties with Graves' hyperthyroidism. The DNA of the CDR3 is TGTGCCAGCAGTGACCAACAGGGGGCATCATTCTACACCTTC. Its protein is CASSDQQGASFYTF.